This T cell receptor (beta chain) emerged from a study of immune cell composition in non-small cell lung cancer. Germline V lookup: CDR1 SGHRS, CDR2 YFSETQ. V was cut by 2 bases and J by 6 bases, with 9 bases left in between. The CDR3 runs to 13 residues. Assay used: immunoSEQ multiplex PCR; TCRdb lists only in-frame clones, some missing. The sample lists about 4,900 clones; over 65% were seen once. This clone showed up just once. This clonotype was obtained from a human donor with non-small cell lung cancer. The sample consisted of lung tumor tissue. V gene TRBV5-1 combines with J gene TRBJ2-1, with a tentative D call TRBD1 (5 bases). CDR3 amino acids: CASSFRVSNEQFF. For the CDR3, the DNA is TGCGCCAGCAGCTTCAGGGTCTCCAATGAGCAGTTCTTC.